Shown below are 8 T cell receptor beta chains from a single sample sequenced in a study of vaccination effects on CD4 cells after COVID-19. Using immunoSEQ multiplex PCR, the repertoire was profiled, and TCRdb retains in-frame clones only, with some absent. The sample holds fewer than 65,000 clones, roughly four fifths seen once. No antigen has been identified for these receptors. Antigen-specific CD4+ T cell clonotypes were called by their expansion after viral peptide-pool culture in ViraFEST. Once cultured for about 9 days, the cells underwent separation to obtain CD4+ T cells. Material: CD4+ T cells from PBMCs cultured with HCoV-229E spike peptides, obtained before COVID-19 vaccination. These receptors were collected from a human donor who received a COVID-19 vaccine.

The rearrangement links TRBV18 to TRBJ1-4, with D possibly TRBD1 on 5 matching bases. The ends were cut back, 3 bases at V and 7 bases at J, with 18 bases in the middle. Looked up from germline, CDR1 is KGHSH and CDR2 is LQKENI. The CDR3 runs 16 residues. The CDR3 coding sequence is TGTGCCAGCTCACCGTTTTCAATTGGGGGTGGTGAAAAACTGTTTTTT. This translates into CASSPFSIGGGEKLFF.

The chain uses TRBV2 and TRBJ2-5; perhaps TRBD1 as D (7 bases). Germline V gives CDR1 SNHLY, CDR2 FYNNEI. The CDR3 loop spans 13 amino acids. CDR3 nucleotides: TGTGCTGATAAGGAGGGGGCCCAAGAGACCCAGTACTTC. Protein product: CADKEGAQETQYF.

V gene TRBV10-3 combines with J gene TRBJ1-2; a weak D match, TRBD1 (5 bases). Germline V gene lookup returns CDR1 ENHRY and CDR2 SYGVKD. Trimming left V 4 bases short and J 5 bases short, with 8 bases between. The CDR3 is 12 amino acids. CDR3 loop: CAISVGDYGYTF. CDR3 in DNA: TGTGCCATCAGTGTAGGGGATTATGGCTACACCTTC.

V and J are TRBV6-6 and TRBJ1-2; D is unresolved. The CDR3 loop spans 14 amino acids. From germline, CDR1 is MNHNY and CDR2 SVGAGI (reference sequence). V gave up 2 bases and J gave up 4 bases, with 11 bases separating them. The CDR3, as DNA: TGTGCCAGCAGTTACCAACAGTTGATCTATGGCTACACCTTC. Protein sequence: CASSYQQLIYGYTF.

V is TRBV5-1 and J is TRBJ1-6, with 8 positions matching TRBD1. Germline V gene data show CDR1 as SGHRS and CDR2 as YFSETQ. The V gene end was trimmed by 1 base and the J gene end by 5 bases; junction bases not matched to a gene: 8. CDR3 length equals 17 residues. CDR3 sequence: CASSLKGDRLDNSPLHF. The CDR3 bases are TGCGCCAGCAGCTTGAAGGGGGACAGGTTGGATAATTCACCCCTCCACTTT.

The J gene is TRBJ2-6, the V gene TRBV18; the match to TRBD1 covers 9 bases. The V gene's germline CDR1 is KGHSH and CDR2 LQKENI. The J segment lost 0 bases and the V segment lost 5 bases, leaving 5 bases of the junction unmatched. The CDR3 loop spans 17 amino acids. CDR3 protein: CASSYGQGSSGANVLTF. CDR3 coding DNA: TGTGCCAGCTCATACGGACAGGGGAGCTCTGGGGCCAACGTCCTGACTTTC.

The CDR3 region is CASSVGTGKLFF. In nucleotides, the CDR3 is TGTGCCAGCAGTGTCGGGACAGGCAAGCTGTTTTTT. The chain couples TRBV25-1 to TRBJ2-2; TRBD1 agrees at 8 bases. Trimming at V came to 4 bases and at J to 12 bases, leaving 4 bases not matched to a gene. This CDR3 contains 12 residues. Per the germline V gene, CDR1 is MGHDK and CDR2 is SYGVNS.

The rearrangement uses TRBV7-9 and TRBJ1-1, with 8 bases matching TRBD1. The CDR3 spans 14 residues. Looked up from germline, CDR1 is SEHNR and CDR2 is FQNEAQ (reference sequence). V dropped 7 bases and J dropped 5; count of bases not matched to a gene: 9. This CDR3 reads CASTITGGETEAFF. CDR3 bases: TGTGCCAGCACCATTACAGGGGGAGAAACTGAAGCTTTCTTT.